This T cell receptor (beta chain) is from a study of blood T cell repertoires in COVID-19. Germline CDR1 and CDR2: MNHEY and SMNVEV (reference sequence). The CDR3 runs 15 residues. V was pared by 2 bases and J by 3 bases, with 13 bases between. The data were produced by immunoSEQ multiplex PCR, yet TCRdb's version contains in-frame clones alone and is incomplete. The sample has approximately 250,000 clones, over 80% seen once. V and J are TRBV27 and TRBJ1-1, with D unresolved. Material for sequencing was peripheral blood. The receptor was isolated from a woman between 40 and 55 years old who had recovered from COVID-19. CDR3 DNA: TGTGCCAGCAGTTTAACGGCAGGAACGTACACTGAAGCTTTCTTT. Translating it yields CASSLTAGTYTEAFF.